These 3 T cell receptor beta chains were all obtained from the same sample, sequenced in a study of T cells in Graves' hyperthyroidism and ophthalmopathy. Template material for amplifying TCR beta CDR3 regions consisted of RNA transcripts. The HTBI primer set was used in a first-round RT-PCR of the TCR CDR3. One entry per CDR3 protein, called by TCRdb with MiXCR from the multiplex PCR reads. The sample has some 560,000 distinct CDR3 sequences, 14% seen once. Sequenced: blood. The receptors were gathered from a middle-aged woman with Graves' hyperthyroidism.

This chain links TRBV27 with TRBJ2-1; a possible D gene is TRBD1 (5 bases). Germline values: CDR1 MNHEY, CDR2 SMNVEV (reference sequence). The length of the CDR3 is 15 residues. The germline V and J ends were trimmed by 2 bases and 6 bases, with 14 bases remaining between them. CDR3 sequence reads: CASSLRQGISNEQFF. The CDR3, as DNA: TGTGCCAGCAGTTTACGGCAGGGCATTTCCAATGAGCAGTTCTTC.

This chain uses TRBV6-1 with TRBJ2-7, with D tentatively TRBD1 (6 bases). The V gene's germline CDR1 is MNHNS and CDR2 SASEGT. The CDR3 is 15 amino acids. Trimming cost V 7 bases and J 5 bases, with 21 bases left between them. DNA for the CDR3: TGTGCCAGCACCCTAGGGGGTCGGGCTGGGAACGAGCAGTACTTC. It encodes CASTLGGRAGNEQYF.

The table lists this clonotype with a few counts. The V call is TRBV12-3 or TRBV12-4, the J call TRBJ2-1; D is uncertain. The CDR3 has 12 amino acids. The V and J ends lost 1 base and 10 bases respectively, with 8 bases between them. The CDR3 region has the DNA TGTGCCAGCAGTTTAGGGGTACAGGAGCAGTTCTTC. The encoded protein is CASSLGVQEQFF.